These T cell receptor beta chains were read from a single sample in a study of beta chain features in type 1 diabetes. Some clones are missing from TCRdb's copy, which holds only in-frame ones; the method was immunoSEQ multiplex PCR. The data contain roughly 130,000 clones, nearly 9.5% of them singletons. The sample consisted of central memory CD4+ T cells from blood. All receptors come from a young man in good health. The CDR3 runs from the conserved cysteine through the conserved F or W. A D gene is named only where the DNA matches it firmly. Size is stated for part of the rows, as once, few or many counts, or as a class when the clone is expanded.

J: TRBJ2-3; size: NA; D: TRBD1; V: TRBV4-1; DNA: TGCGCCAGCAGCCAAGATCGCGGGACAGGGTGGCTCGCAGATACGCAGTATTTT; CDR3: CASSQDRGTGWLADTQYF
J: TRBJ1-6; size: NA; D: TRBD1; V: TRBV28; DNA: TGTGCCAGCAGGGCGACAGGGCTGGGTTCACCCCTCCACTTT; CDR3: CASRATGLGSPLHF
J: TRBJ2-5; size: many; D: NA; V: TRBV14; DNA: TGTGCCAGCAGCCAAGGGGGGCATCAAGAGACCCAGTACTTC; CDR3: CASSQGGHQETQYF
J: TRBJ1-6; size: NA; D: TRBD1; V: TRBV30; DNA: TGTGCCTGGAGTGTAGCACAGGGGGCACGGTCACCCCTCCACTTT; CDR3: CAWSVAQGARSPLHF
J: TRBJ2-7; size: NA; D: NA; V: TRBV19; DNA: TGTGCCAGTAGTAATGGGGATAGCGGATACGAGCAGTACTTC; CDR3: CASSNGDSGYEQYF
J: TRBJ2-1; size: few; D: NA; V: TRBV28; DNA: TGTGCCAGCAGTTTGTGGGGGGGGCACAATGAGCAGTTCTTC; CDR3: CASSLWGGHNEQFF
J: TRBJ1-5; size: few; D: NA; V: TRBV6-5; DNA: TGTGCCAGCAACCGGGGTTATAGCAATCAGCCCCAGCATTTT; CDR3: CASNRGYSNQPQHF
J: TRBJ1-5; size: NA; D: TRBD1; V: TRBV4-1; DNA: TGCGCCAGCAGCCCTTACGACAGGGGAGAGGGCAATCAGCCCCAGCATTTT; CDR3: CASSPYDRGEGNQPQHF
J: TRBJ1-1; size: NA; D: NA; V: TRBV7-2; DNA: TGTGCCAGCAGCCTCCAGGGGCGGGACACTGAAGCTTTCTTT; CDR3: CASSLQGRDTEAFF
J: TRBJ1-2; size: many; D: NA; V: TRBV29-1; DNA: TGCAGCGTTGAGGAGAGGGGCTACACCTTC; CDR3: CSVEERGYTF
J: TRBJ2-5; size: NA; D: NA; V: TRBV7-6; DNA: TGTGCCAGCAGCTTAGCGGGGAGGGGGGCTTCTCCTCTTCAAGAGACCCAGTACTTC; CDR3: CASSLAGRGASPLQETQYF
J: TRBJ1-6; size: few; D: NA; V: TRBV6-1; DNA: TGTGCCAACCAACAGGGTTGGGATTCACCCCTCCACTTT; CDR3: CANQQGWDSPLHF
J: TRBJ1-1; size: few; D: NA; V: TRBV29-1; DNA: TGCAGCGTTGGGGGCAGGATGAACACTGAAGCTTTCTTT; CDR3: CSVGGRMNTEAFF
J: TRBJ2-5; size: few; D: NA; V: TRBV20-1; DNA: TGCAGTGCTAAGAGGGCGGAGCAGTACTTC; CDR3: CSAKRAEQYF
J: TRBJ1-5; size: few; D: TRBD1; V: TRBV7-9; DNA: TGTGCCAGCAGCTTATCGGGGCGACAGGGAAATCAGCCCCAGCATTTT; CDR3: CASSLSGRQGNQPQHF
J: TRBJ1-1; size: NA; D: TRBD1; V: TRBV11-2; DNA: TGTGCCAGCAGCACCCACAGGGGGCCTTTGAACACTGAAGCTTTCTTT; CDR3: CASSTHRGPLNTEAFF
J: TRBJ2-3; size: NA; D: NA; V: TRBV30; DNA: TGTGCCTGGATACGCGGCTGGCCCCAAAACACAGATACGCAGTATTTT; CDR3: CAWIRGWPQNTDTQYF
J: TRBJ2-5; size: NA; D: TRBD2; V: TRBV6-1; DNA: TGTGCCAGCAGGGGACTAGTAATAGAGACCCAGTACTTC; CDR3: CASRGLVIETQYF
J: TRBJ2-5; size: NA; D: NA; V: TRBV7-3; DNA: TGTGCCAGCAGCTTAAGCGGCGGGGAGACCCAGTACTTC; CDR3: CASSLSGGETQYF
J: TRBJ1-1; size: few; D: NA; V: TRBV18; DNA: TGTGCCAGCTCACCGCCTAACGAGAACACTGAAGCTTTCTTT; CDR3: CASSPPNENTEAFF
J: TRBJ2-7; size: few; D: NA; V: TRBV6-5; DNA: TGTGCCAGCAGTTCGGGGTCCGACTACGAGCAGTACTTC; CDR3: CASSSGSDYEQYF
J: TRBJ2-7; size: NA; D: TRBD2; V: TRBV5-4; DNA: TGTGCCAGCAGCCCGGGTGGGACTAGCGGAACCTACGAGCAGTACTTC; CDR3: CASSPGGTSGTYEQYF
J: TRBJ2-1; size: few; D: TRBD2; V: TRBV4-2; DNA: TGTGCCAGCAGCCCATCAGCGGGGGCCTACAATGAGCAGTTCTTC; CDR3: CASSPSAGAYNEQFF
J: TRBJ2-1; size: few; D: TRBD2; V: TRBV9; DNA: TGTGCCAGCAGCGGGGGACTAGCGGGGGTAAATGAGCAGTTCTTC; CDR3: CASSGGLAGVNEQFF
J: TRBJ2-2; size: NA; D: TRBD2; V: TRBV5-4; DNA: TGTGCCAGCAGCCGGAACCTAGCGGGGTCGAACACCGGGGAGCTGTTTTTT; CDR3: CASSRNLAGSNTGELFF
J: TRBJ1-5; size: few; D: TRBD1; V: TRBV6-5; DNA: TGTGCCAGCAATACTGGGACAGTCAATCAGCCCCAGCATTTT; CDR3: CASNTGTVNQPQHF
J: TRBJ2-1; size: few; D: TRBD1; V: TRBV29-1; DNA: TGCAGCGTTGGGCCCCGGGACAGGGAGGACAATGAGCAGTTCTTC; CDR3: CSVGPRDREDNEQFF
J: TRBJ2-1; size: NA; D: TRBD2; V: TRBV7-8; DNA: TGTGCCAGCAGCTACAGCGGGGGGGCTTCCAATGAGCAGTTCTTC; CDR3: CASSYSGGASNEQFF
J: TRBJ2-2; size: NA; D: TRBD2; V: TRBV4-3; DNA: TGCGCCAGCAGCCAACAGAGCGGGGTCGGCACCGGGGAGCTGTTTTTT; CDR3: CASSQQSGVGTGELFF
J: TRBJ1-6; size: few; D: TRBD1; V: TRBV6-5; DNA: TGTGCCAGCAATAACAGGGGGTCTAATTCACCCCTCCACTTT; CDR3: CASNNRGSNSPLHF
J: TRBJ2-3; size: NA; D: NA; V: TRBV28; DNA: TGTGCCAGCAGTCCCTCCGGAGGGGGGGCCCTGGATACGCAGTATTTT; CDR3: CASSPSGGGALDTQYF